Below, 9 T cell receptor beta chains from the same sample are listed, as sequenced in a study of blood T cell repertoires in COVID-19. Measured with immunoSEQ multiplex PCR; TCRdb has only the in-frame clones, and not every one. The repertoire includes about 110,000 clones, about four fifths of them detected once, and less than 5% sits in the top ten. Input material: peripheral blood. The source of these receptors is a woman in her seventies with acute or convalescent COVID-19.

The chain employs TRBV18 and TRBJ2-1, with 8 nucleotides matching TRBD1. The CDR3 contains 12 residues. Losses at the gene ends were 6 bases for V and 10 bases for J; bases not matched to a gene: 5. Germline CDR1 is KGHSH and CDR2 is LQKENI. CDR3 coding DNA: TGTGCCAGCTCGCAGGGGGCACGGGAGCAGTTCTTC. The encoded protein is CASSQGAREQFF.

This clone was observed a handful of times. V is TRBV19 and J is TRBJ1-2; 9 bases map to TRBD1. The germline V gene has CDR1 LNHDA and CDR2 SQIVND (reference sequence). There are 13 residues in the CDR3. V gave up 7 bases and J gave up 8 bases; unmatched junction bases: 8. This chain's CDR3 is CASTADRGWGYTF. Here the CDR3 DNA reads TGTGCCAGTACCGCGGACAGGGGCTGGGGCTACACCTTC.

The genes are TRBV18 and TRBJ1-4; D is perhaps TRBD1 (5 bases). Germline V gives CDR1 KGHSH, CDR2 LQKENI. V gave up 3 bases and J gave up 8 bases, with 13 bases separating them. This CDR3 has 14 amino acids. CDR3 amino acids: CASSPGGALEKLFF. For the CDR3, the DNA is TGTGCCAGCTCACCTGGAGGGGCTCTCGAAAAACTGTTTTTT. Full variable domain (outside the CDR3, taken from reference TRBV18 and TRBJ1-4): NAGVMQNPRHLVRRRGQEARLRCSPMKGHSHVYWYRQLPEEGLKFMVYLQKENIIDESGMPKERFSAEFPKEGPSILRIQQVVRGDSAAYFCASSPGGALEKLFFGSGTQLSVL.

This clone was counted once. This sequence joins TRBV28 and TRBJ2-2; D remains ambiguous. V lost 3 bases and J lost 4, with 12 bases in between. The CDR3 contains 15 residues. Germline loops: CDR1 MDHEN, CDR2 SYDVKM. The CDR3 nucleotides are TGTGCCAGCAGTTTCTCGGCAGGTTTCACCGGGGAGCTGTTTTTT. As protein: CASSFSAGFTGELFF.

The rearrangement links TRBV4-1 to TRBJ2-1, with D possibly matching TRBD1 (7 bases). Trimming stripped 1 base from V and 9 bases from J, with 19 bases between. This CDR3 spans 16 amino acids. Germline V gene data show CDR1 as MGHRA and CDR2 as YSYEKL. CDR3 protein: CASSQVPGAPGGEQFF. In DNA form, the CDR3 reads TGCGCCAGCAGCCAAGTACCGGGAGCCCCAGGGGGTGAGCAGTTCTTC.

The table lists this clone with a few counts. This rearrangement joins TRBV19 to TRBJ1-1; D unresolved. This CDR3 is built from 13 residues. The V gene lost 6 bases and the J gene lost 1 base, with 9 bases spanning the gap. Germline lookup yields CDR1 LNHDA and CDR2 SQIVND (reference sequence). The CDR3 coding sequence is TGTGCCAGTAGGACACAACGGAACACTGAAGCTTTCTTT. It encodes CASRTQRNTEAFF.

This sequence joins TRBV6-2 or TRBV6-3 and TRBJ1-2, with D possibly matching TRBD1 (5 bases). V shed 2 bases and J shed 4 bases, with 11 bases lying between them. Germline CDR1 MNHEY, CDR2 SVGEGT. The CDR3 is 14 amino acids. DNA for the CDR3: TGTGCCAGCAGTTACGAGCAGGGCACCTATGGCTACACCTTC. As protein: CASSYEQGTYGYTF.

The rearrangement joins TRBV2 to TRBJ1-2, with D uncertain. Germline-derived CDR1 and CDR2 are SNHLY and FYNNEI. The CDR3 extends over 14 amino acids. The V end was cut by 4 bases, the J end by 2 bases, with 11 bases between. CDR3 in DNA: TGTGCCAGCAGTGCTAATTTGATAAACTATGGCTACACCTTC. The encoded protein is CASSANLINYGYTF.

The rearrangement links TRBV10-3 to TRBJ1-1, with 10 bases matching TRBD1. The CDR3 totals 14 residues. J was trimmed by 3 bases and V by 8 bases; bases with no gene match: 6. Germline V gene data show CDR1 as ENHRY and CDR2 as SYGVKD. The chain's CDR3 is CAIWGQGLYTEAFF. In nucleotides, the CDR3 is TGTGCCATCTGGGGACAGGGGCTTTACACTGAAGCTTTCTTT.